This T cell receptor beta chain was identified during a study of cytomegalovirus exposure and HLA in healthy donors. Broader study findings: V- and J-gene trimming in TCR beta was tied to a missense DCLRE1C variant by an analysis performed later.

Primers included in the PCR were 60 Vbeta and 13 Jbeta primers. Assay: immunoSEQ multiplex PCR; the TCRdb copy retains only in-frame clones and omits some. Of about 130,000 clones listed, roughly 83% are singletons. Trimming left V 4 bases short and J 9 bases short, with 11 bases between. CDR3 size: 12 residues. The V gene's germline CDR1 is SGHRS and CDR2 YFSETQ. As concerns this clone: Its target is not known.

The specimen sequenced was PBMCs. The origin of this receptor is a man aged 18 to 35 in good health and CMV-seropositive. The chain joins TRBV5-1 to TRBJ2-4; the D gene is possibly TRBD2 (5 bases). The CDR3 loop reads CASSPDGGIQYF. The CDR3 DNA reads as TGCGCCAGCAGCCCGGACGGAGGCATTCAGTACTTC.